This TCR beta chain derives from a study of cytomegalovirus exposure and HLA in healthy donors. V trimming: 5 bases; J trimming: 0 bases; junction bases outside the gene matches: 5. The CDR3 runs to 15 residues. Germline V lookup: CDR1 KGHSH, CDR2 LQKENI. The primer mix had 60 Vbeta and 13 Jbeta primers. Method: immunoSEQ multiplex PCR; TCRdb's copy keeps in-frame clones and lacks some. This table has some 150,000 clones, more than 60% appearing once. The receptor was derived from a female donor in good health and CMV-seronegative. The sample consisted of PBMCs. The rearrangement uses TRBV18 and TRBJ1-1; 8 positions agree with TRBD1. Here the CDR3 reads CASSIRTGLNTEAFF. CDR3 sequence (DNA): TGTGCCAGCTCAATACGGACAGGGCTGAACACTGAAGCTTTCTTT.